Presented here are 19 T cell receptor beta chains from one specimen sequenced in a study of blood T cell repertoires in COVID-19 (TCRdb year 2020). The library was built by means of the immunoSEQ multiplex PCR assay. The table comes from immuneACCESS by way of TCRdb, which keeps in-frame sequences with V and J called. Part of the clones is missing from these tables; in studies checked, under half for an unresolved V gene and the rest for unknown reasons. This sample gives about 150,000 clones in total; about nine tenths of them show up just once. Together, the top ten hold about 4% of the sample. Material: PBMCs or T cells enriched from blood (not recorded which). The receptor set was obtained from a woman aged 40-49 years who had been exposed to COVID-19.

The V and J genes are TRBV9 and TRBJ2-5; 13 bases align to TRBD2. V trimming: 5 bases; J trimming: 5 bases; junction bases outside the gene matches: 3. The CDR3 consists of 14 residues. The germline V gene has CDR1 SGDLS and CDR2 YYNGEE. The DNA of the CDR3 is TGTGCCAGCAGTGGGACTAGCGGGGTGGAGACCCAGTACTTC. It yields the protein CASSGTSGVETQYF. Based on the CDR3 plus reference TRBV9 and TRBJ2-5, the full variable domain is DSGVTQTPKHLITATGQRVTLRCSPRSGDLSVYWYQQSLDQGLQFLIQYYNGEERAKGNILERFSAQQFPDLHSELNLSSLELGDSALYFCASSGTSGVETQYFGPGTRLLVL.

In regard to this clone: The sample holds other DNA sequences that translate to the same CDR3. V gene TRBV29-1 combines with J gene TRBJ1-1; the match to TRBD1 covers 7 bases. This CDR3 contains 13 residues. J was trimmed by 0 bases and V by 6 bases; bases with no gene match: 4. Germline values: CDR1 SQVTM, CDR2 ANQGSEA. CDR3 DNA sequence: TGCAGCGTCGAGGGACAGCTGAACACTGAAGCTTTCTTT. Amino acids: CSVEGQLNTEAFF.

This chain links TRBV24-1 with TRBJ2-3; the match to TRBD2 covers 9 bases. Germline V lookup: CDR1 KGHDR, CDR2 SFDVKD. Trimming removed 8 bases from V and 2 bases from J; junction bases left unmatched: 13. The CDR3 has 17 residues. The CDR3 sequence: CATKFPDLAGLTDTQYF. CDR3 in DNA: TGTGCCACCAAATTCCCCGACCTAGCGGGACTCACAGATACGCAGTATTTT.

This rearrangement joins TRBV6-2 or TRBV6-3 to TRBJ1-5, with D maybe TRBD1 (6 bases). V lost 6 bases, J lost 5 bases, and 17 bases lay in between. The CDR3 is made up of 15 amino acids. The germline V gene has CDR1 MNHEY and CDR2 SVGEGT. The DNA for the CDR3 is TGTGCCAGCAGCACTGAGACAGGATGGTATCAGCCCCAGCATTTT. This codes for CASSTETGWYQPQHF.

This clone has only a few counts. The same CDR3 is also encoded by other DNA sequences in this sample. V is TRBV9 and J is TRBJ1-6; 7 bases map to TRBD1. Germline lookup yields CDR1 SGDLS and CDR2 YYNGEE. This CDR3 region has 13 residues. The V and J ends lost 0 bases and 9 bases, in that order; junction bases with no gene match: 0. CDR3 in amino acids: CASSVGDSSPLHF. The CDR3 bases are TGTGCCAGCAGCGTAGGGGACAGTTCACCCCTCCACTTT.

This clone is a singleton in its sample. CDR3 coding DNA: TGCGCCAGCAGCTTGGAGCCGAGGGGGAAGGAAAGGGCTGAAGCTTTCTTT. Translation gives CASSLEPRGKERAEAFF. This chain joins TRBV5-1 and TRBJ1-1; D is possibly TRBD1 (6 bases). The CDR3 is 17 residues long. The V and J ends lost 0 bases and 6 bases respectively, with 21 bases between them. CDR1 is SGHRS and CDR2 is YFSETQ in the germline V gene.

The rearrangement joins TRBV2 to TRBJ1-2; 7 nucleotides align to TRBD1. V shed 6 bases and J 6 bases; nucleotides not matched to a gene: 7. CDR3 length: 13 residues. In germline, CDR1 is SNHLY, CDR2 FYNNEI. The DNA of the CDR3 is TGTGCCAGCAGCGCGACAGGGTTTGATGGCTACACCTTC. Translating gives CASSATGFDGYTF.

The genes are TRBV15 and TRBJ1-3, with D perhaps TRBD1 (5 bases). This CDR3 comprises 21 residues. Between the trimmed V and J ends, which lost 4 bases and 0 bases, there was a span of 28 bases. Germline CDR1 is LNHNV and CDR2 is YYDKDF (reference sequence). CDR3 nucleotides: TGTGCCACCAGCAACTGGCTAGGGGCCATCGTTGGCCCAAGCTCTGGAAACACCATATATTTT. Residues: CATSNWLGAIVGPSSGNTIYF.

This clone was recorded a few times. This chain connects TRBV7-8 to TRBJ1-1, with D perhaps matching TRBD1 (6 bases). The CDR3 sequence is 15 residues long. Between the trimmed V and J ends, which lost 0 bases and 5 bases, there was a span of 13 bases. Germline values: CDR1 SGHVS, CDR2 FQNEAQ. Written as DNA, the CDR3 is TGTGCCAGCAGCTTAGCACAGGGCCGAGGGACTGAAGCTTTCTTT. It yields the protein CASSLAQGRGTEAFF. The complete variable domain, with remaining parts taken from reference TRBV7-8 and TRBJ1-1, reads GAGVSQSPRYKVAKRGQDVALRCDPISGHVSLFWYQQALGQGPEFLTYFQNEAQLDKSGLPSDRFFAERPEGSVSTLKIQRTQQEDSAVYLCASSLAQGRGTEAFFGQGTRLTVV.

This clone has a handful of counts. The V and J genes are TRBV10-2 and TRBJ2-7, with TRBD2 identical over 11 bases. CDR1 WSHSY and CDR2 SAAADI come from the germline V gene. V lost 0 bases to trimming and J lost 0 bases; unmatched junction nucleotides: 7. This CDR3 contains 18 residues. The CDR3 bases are TGCGCCAGCAGTGAGTCACCTAGCGGGAGGTACATCTCCTACGAGCAGTACTTC. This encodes CASSESPSGRYISYEQYF.

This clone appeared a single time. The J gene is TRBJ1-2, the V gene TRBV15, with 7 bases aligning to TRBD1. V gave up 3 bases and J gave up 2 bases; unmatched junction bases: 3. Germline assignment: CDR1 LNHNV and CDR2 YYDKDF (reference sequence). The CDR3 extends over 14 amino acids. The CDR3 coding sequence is TGTGCCACCAGCAGGTCGGACAGGAACTATGGCTACACCTTC. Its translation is CATSRSDRNYGYTF.

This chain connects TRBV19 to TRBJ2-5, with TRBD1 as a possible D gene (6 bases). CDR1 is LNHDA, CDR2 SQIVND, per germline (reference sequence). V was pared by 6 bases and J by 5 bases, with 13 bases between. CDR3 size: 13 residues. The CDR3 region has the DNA TGTGCCAGTAGCCGACAGGATTCGGAGACCCAGTACTTC. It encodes CASSRQDSETQYF.

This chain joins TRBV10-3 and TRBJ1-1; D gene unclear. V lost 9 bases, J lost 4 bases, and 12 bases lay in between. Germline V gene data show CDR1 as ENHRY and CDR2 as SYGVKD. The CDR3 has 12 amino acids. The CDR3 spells CAIKHGTTEAFF. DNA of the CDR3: TGTGCCATTAAACATGGTACCACTGAAGCTTTCTTT.

The DNA for the CDR3 is TGTGCCAGCAGTTTTTTGGGACAGGGATACACTGAAGCTTTCTTT. It translates to CASSFLGQGYTEAFF. The J gene is TRBJ1-1, the V gene TRBV28; TRBD1 agrees at 9 bases. There are 15 residues in the CDR3. V lost 3 bases, J lost 3 bases, and 5 bases stayed unmatched. Per the germline V gene, CDR1 is MDHEN and CDR2 is SYDVKM.

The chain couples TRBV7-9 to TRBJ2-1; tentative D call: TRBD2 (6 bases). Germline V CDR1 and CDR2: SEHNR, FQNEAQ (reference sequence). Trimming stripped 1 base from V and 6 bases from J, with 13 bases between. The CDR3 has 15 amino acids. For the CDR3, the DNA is TGTGCCAGCAGCTTAGTGGGGGGATACAGCAATGAGCAGTTCTTC. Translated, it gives CASSLVGGYSNEQFF.

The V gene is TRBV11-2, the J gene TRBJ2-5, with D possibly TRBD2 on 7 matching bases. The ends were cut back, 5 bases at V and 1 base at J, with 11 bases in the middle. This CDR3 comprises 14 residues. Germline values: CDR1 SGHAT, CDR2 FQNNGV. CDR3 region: CASSERGAQETQYF. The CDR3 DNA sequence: TGTGCCAGCAGCGAACGGGGGGCCCAAGAGACCCAGTACTTC.

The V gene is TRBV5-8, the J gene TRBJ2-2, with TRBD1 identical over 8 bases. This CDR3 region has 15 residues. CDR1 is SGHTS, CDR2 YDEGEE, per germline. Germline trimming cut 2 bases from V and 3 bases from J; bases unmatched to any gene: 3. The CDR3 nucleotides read TGTGCCAGCAGCTTCGGGGACAGGTACACCGGGGAGCTGTTTTTT. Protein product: CASSFGDRYTGELFF.

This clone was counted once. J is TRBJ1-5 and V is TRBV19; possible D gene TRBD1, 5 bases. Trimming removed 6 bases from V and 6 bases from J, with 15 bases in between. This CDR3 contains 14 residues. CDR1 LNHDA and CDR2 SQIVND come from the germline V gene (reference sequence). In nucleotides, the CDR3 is TGTGCCAGTAGCACGACAGTTTCGAGTCAGCCCCAGCATTTT. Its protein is CASSTTVSSQPQHF.

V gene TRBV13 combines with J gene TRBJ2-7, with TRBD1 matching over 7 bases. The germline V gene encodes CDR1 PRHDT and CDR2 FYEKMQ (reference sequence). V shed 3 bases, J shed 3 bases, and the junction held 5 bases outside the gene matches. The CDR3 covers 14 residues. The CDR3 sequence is CASSFQQGRYEQYF. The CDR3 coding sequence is TGTGCCAGCAGCTTTCAACAGGGGCGCTACGAGCAGTACTTC.